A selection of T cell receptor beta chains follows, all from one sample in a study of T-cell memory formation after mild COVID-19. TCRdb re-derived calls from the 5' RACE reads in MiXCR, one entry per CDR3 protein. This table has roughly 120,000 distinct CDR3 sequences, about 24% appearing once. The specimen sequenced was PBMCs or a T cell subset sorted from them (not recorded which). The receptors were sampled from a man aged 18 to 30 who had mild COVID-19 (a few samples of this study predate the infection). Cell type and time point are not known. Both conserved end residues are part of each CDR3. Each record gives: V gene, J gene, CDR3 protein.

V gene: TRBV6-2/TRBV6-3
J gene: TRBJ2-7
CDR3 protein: CASRWGHLDEQYF

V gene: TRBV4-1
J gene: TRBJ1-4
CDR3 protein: CASSRYRDRERLTTNEKLFF

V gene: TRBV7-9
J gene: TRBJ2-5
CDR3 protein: CASSTVQETQYF

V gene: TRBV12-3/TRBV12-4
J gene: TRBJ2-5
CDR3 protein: CASSPMGLLETQYF

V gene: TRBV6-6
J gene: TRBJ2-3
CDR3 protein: CASRELAGGLRDTQYF

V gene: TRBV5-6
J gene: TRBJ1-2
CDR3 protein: CASSLLRENYGYTF

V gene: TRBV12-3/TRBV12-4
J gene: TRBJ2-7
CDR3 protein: CASSWSLSYEQYF

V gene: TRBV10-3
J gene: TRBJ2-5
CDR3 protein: CAISEGGLSETQYF

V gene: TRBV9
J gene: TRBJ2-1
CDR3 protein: CASSEWGSSYNEQFF

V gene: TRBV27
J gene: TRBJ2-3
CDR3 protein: CASSFLGTDTQYF

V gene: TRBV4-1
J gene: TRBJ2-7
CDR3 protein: CASSQTTSMAYEQYF

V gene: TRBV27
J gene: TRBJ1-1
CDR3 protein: CASSLKRDGTEAFF

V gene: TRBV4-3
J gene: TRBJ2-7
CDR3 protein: CASSQVAAGLDYEQYF

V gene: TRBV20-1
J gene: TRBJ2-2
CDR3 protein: CSASARGEAGELFF

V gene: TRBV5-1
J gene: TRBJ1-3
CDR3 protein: CASSLSDPGRPGNTIYF

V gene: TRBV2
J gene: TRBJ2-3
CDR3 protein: CASSAGTGSTDTQYF

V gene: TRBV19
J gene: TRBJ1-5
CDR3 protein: CASTRDRGFNQPQHF

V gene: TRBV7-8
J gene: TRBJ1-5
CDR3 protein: CASSLGGAGQPQHF

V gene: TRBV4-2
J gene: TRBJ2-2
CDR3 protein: CASSQDGGRVSTGELFF

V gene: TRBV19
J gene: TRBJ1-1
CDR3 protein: CASTILGGTEAFF

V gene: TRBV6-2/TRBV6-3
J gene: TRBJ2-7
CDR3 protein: CASSYSPWGYEQYF

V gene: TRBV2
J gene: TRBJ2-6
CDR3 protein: CASSYRDSAVSGANVLTF

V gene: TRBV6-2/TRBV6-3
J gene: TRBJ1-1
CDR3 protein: CASKMSGNTEAFF

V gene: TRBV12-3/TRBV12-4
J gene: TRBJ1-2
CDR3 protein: CASSLNDLGSNGYTF

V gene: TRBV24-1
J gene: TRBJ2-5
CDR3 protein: CATSDNRWTEAGAQYF

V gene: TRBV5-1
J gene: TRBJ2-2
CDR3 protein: CASSRDRNTGELFF

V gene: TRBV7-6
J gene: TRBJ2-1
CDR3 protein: CASSLGTGSSYNEQFF

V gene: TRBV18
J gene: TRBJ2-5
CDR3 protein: CASSPPGLAGDSLETQYF

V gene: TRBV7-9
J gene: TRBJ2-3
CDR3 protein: CASSPSGGAIDTQYF

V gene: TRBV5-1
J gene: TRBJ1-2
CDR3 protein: CASSPTGDREYGYTF

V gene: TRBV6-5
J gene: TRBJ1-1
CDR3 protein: CASSPSEGNTEAFF

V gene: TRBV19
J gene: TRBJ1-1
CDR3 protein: CASSIELNTEAFF

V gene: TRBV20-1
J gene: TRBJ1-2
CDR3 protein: CSAREWQGVGYTF

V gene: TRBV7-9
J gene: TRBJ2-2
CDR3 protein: CASSPPGLNTGELFF

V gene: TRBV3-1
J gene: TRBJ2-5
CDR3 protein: CASLRAAEETQYF

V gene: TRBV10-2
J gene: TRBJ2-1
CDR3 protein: CASSESSSAYNEQFF

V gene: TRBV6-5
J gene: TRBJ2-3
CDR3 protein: CASSSLRWGGQDTQYF

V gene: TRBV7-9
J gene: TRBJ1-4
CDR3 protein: CASSPRYRGGNEKLFF

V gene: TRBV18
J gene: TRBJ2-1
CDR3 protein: CASSAGTKVYNEQFF